The text below deals with one T cell receptor (beta chain). Its cognate antigen is unknown. This sample is part of a study of cytomegalovirus exposure and HLA in healthy donors. Turning to the study itself: Unique TCRs numbering roughly 85 million, obtained from HLA-typed donors, made up an early data release.

The study ran its PCR with 60 Vbeta and 13 Jbeta primers. Produced via immunoSEQ multiplex PCR; TCRdb's table is partial and in-frame only. This repertoire shows 150,000 or so clones, 65% to 85% found once; its top ten account for 1% to 1.5%. The CDR3 contains 17 residues. CDR1 and CDR2 from the germline V gene are SGHNT and YYREEE (reference sequence). V shed 4 bases and J shed 2 bases, with 22 bases lying between them. General study findings and limits: Accurate prediction of HLA-A and HLA-B alleles (for most subjects) was reportedly achieved from TCR beta sequences. A few chains tied to CMV proved CMV antigen-specific in vitro.

This clonotype originated in a man aged 50-59 years in good health and CMV-seropositive. Source material: PBMCs. This chain uses TRBV5-4 with TRBJ2-7, with TRBD2 as a possible D gene (7 bases). CDR3 sequence reads: CASSRGGGQGPTYEQYF. In nucleotides, the CDR3 is TGTGCCAGCAGCCGTGGGGGGGGGCAGGGCCCTACCTACGAGCAGTACTTC. The full variable domain, with the rest looked up from reference TRBV5-4 and TRBJ2-7, is ETGVTQSPTHLIKTRGQQVTLRCSSQSGHNTVSWYQQALGQGPQFIFQYYREEENGRGNFPPRFSGLQFPNYSSELNVNALELDDSALYLCASSRGGGQGPTYEQYFGPGTRLTVT.